A single T cell receptor beta chain is shown here with its context. Among the donors, all were Caucasian adults who lived in Nashville, Tennessee. This sample is drawn from a study of shared clonotypes between healthy human individuals. The length of the CDR3 is 15 residues. Germline CDR1 and CDR2: MNHEY and SMNVEV (reference sequence). J was trimmed by 2 bases and V by 6 bases; bases with no gene match: 6. The method was immunoSEQ multiplex PCR; TCRdb's version includes in-frame clones alone and lacks a portion of them. The sample has about 2.3 million clones; just under 95% are singletons. The sequenced sample consisted of naive CD4+ T cells from PBMCs. Regarding subset: CD45RA+ positively selected. The chain carries TRBV27 and TRBJ2-3, with 9 bases matching TRBD2. This clonotype originated in a young man in good health. Some clones in this sample may be carry-over from other donors' samples. Here the CDR3 reads CASREAGGPTDTQYF. The CDR3, as DNA: TGTGCCAGCAGGGAGGCGGGAGGGCCCACAGATACGCAGTATTTT.